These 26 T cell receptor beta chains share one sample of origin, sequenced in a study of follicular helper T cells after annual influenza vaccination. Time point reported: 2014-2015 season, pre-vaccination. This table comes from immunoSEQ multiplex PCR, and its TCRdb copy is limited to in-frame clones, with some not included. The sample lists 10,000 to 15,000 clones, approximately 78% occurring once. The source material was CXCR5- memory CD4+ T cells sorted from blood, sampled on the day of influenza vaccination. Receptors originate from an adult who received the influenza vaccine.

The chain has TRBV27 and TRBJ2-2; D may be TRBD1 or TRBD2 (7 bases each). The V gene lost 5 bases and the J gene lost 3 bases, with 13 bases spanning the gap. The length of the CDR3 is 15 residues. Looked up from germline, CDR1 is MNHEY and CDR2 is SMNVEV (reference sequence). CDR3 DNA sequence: TGTGCCAGCAGTGTACAGGGGAGGGACACCGGGGAGCTGTTTTTT. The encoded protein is CASSVQGRDTGELFF.

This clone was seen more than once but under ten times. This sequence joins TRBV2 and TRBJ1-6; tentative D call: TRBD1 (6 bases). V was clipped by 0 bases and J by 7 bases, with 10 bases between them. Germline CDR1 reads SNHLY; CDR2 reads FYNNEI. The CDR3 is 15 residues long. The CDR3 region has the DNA TGTGCCAGCAGTGAAGCGCGGACAGTGAATTCACCCCTCCACTTT. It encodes CASSEARTVNSPLHF.

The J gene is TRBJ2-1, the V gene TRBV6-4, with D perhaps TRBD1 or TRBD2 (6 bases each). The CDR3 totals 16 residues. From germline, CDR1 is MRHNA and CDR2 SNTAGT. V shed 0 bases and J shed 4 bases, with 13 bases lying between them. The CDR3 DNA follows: TGTGCCAGCAGTGACTCAGGGGGGCGGGATTACAATGAGCAGTTCTTC. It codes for CASSDSGGRDYNEQFF.

The CDR3 DNA reads as TGTGCCAGCAGCTTAGTTGGGGGGTGGGGAGAAGGCTACACCTTC. It specifies CASSLVGGWGEGYTF. The chain has TRBV7-9 and TRBJ1-2, with D maybe TRBD1 (5 bases). V dropped 1 base and J dropped 8 bases, with 17 bases sitting between them. This CDR3 is built from 15 residues. Germline lookup yields CDR1 SEHNR and CDR2 FQNEAQ (reference sequence).

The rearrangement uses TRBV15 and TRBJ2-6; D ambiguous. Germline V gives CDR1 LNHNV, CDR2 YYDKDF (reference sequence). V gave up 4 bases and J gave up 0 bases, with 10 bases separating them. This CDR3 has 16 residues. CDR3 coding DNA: TGTGCCACCAGCACCCCGTTAGCCTCTGGGGCCAACGTCCTGACTTTC. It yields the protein CATSTPLASGANVLTF.

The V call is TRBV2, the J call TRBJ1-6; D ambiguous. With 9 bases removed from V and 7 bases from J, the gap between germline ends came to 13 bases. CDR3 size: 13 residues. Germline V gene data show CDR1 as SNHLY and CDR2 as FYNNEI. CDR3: CARSLGKNSPLHF. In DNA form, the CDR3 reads TGTGCCAGGTCTCTCGGAAAGAATTCACCCCTCCACTTT. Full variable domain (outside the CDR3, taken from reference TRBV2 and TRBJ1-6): EPEVTQTPSHQVTQMGQEVILRCVPISNHLYFYWYRQILGQKVEFLVSFYNNEISEKSEIFDDQFSVERPDGSNFTLKIRSTKLEDSAMYFCARSLGKNSPLHFGNGTRLTVT.

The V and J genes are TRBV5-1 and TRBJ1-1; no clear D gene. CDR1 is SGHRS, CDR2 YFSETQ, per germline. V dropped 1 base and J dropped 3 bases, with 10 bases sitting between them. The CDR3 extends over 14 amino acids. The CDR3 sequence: CASSLTIDHTEAFF. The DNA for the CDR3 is TGCGCCAGCAGCTTGACGATAGATCACACTGAAGCTTTCTTT.

CDR3 DNA sequence: TGTGCCAGCAGAATGGGACAGGGAGGGACTGAAGCTTTCTTT. This encodes CASRMGQGGTEAFF. V usage is TRBV11-2 and J usage is TRBJ1-1, with 9 bases aligning to TRBD1. V lost 6 bases and J lost 5; bases outside the gene matches: 7. Germline loops: CDR1 SGHAT, CDR2 FQNNGV. The CDR3 loop spans 14 amino acids.

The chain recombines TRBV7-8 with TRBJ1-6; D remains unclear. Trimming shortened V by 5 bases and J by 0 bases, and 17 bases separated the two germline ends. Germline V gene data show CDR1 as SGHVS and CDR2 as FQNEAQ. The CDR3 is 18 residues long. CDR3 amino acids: CASSLRHLHSSYNSPLHF. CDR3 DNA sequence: TGTGCCAGCAGCCTCAGGCATTTGCATAGCTCCTATAATTCACCCCTCCACTTT.

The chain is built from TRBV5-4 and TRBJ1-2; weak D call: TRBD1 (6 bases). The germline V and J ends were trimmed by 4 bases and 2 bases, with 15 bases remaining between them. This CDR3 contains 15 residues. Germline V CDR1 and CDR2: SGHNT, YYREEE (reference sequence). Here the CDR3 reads CASSLRQDLNYGYTF. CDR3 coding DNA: TGTGCCAGCAGCCTCCGACAGGACTTAAACTATGGCTACACCTTC.

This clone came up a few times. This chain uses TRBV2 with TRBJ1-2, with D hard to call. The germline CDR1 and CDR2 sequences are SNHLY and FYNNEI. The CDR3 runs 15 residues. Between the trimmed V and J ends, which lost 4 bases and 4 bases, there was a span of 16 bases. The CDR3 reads CASSVAAGALYGYTF. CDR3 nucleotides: TGTGCCAGCAGTGTAGCTGCAGGAGCCCTCTATGGCTACACCTTC.

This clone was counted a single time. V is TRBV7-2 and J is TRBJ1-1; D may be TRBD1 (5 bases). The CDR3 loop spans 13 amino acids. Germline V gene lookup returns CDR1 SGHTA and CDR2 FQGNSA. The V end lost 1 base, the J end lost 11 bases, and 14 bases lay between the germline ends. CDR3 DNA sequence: TGTGCCAGCAGCTTAGACTGGATGGGACTGGCTTTCTTT. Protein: CASSLDWMGLAFF.

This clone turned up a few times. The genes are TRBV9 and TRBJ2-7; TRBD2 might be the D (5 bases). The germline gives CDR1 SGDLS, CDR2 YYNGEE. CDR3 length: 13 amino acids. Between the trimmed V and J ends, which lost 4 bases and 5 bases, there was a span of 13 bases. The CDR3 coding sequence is TGTGCCAGCAGCCTCTCGGGGTCCAACGAGCAGTACTTC. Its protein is CASSLSGSNEQYF.

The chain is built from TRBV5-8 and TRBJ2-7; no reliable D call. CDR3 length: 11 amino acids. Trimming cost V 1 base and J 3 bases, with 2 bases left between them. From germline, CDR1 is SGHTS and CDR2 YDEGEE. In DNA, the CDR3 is TGTGCCAGCAGCTTGATCTACGAGCAGTACTTC. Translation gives CASSLIYEQYF.

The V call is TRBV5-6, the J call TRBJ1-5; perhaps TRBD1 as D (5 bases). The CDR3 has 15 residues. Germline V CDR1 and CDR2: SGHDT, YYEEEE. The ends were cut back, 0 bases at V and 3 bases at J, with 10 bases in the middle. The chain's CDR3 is CASSLGPGFNQPQHF. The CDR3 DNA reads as TGTGCCAGCAGCTTGGGACCAGGGTTCAATCAGCCCCAGCATTTT.

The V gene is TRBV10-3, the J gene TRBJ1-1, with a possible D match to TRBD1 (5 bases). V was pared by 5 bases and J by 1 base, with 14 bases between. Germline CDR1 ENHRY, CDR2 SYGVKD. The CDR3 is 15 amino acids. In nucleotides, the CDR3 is TGTGCCATCAGTCCCGGTCAGGGACCGAACACTGAAGCTTTCTTT. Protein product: CAISPGQGPNTEAFF.

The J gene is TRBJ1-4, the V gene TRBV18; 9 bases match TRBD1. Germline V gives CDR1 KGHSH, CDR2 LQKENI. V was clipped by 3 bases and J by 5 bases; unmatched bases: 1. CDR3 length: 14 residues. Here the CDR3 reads CASSPGTGNEKLFF. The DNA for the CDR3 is TGTGCCAGCTCACCCGGGACAGGGAATGAAAAACTGTTTTTT. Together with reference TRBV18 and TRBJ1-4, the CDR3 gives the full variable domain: NAGVMQNPRHLVRRRGQEARLRCSPMKGHSHVYWYRQLPEEGLKFMVYLQKENIIDESGMPKERFSAEFPKEGPSILRIQQVVRGDSAAYFCASSPGTGNEKLFFGSGTQLSVL.

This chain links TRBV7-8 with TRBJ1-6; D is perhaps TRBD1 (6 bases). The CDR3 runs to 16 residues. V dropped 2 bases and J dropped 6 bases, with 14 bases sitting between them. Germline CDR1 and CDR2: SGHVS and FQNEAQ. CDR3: CASSLRQGSGNSPLHF. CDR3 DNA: TGTGCCAGCAGCTTAAGGCAGGGGTCCGGTAATTCACCCCTCCACTTT.

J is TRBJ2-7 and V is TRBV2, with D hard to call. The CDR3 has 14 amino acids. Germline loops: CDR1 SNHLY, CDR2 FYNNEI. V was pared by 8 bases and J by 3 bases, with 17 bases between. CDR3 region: CASWNPRGNYEQYF. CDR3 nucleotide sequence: TGTGCCAGCTGGAACCCCCGCGGAAACTACGAGCAGTACTTC.

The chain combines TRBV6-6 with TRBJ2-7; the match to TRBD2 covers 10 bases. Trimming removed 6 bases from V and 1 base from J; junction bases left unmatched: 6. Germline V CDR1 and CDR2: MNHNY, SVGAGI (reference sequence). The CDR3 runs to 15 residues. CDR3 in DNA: TGTGCCAGCAGAGACACTAGCGGGGCTTCCTACGAGCAGTACTTC. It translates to CASRDTSGASYEQYF.

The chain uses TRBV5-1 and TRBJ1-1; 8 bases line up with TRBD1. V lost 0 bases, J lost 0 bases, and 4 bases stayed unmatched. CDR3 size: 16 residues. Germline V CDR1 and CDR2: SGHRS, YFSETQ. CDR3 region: CASSLGDRSLNTEAFF. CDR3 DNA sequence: TGCGCCAGCAGCTTGGGGGACAGGAGCTTGAACACTGAAGCTTTCTTT.

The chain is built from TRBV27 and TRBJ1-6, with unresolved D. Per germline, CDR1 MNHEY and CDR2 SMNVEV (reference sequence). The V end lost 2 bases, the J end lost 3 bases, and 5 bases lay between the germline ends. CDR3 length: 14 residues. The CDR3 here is CASSLIDYNSPLHF. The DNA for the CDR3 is TGTGCCAGCAGTTTAATTGACTATAATTCACCCCTCCACTTT.

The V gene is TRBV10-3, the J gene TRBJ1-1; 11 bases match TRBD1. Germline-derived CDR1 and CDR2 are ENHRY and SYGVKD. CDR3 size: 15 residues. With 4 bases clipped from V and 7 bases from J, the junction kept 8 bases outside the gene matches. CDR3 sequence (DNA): TGTGCCATCAGTGGGGGGACAGGGGGACTCAATGAAGCTTTCTTT. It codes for CAISGGTGGLNEAFF.

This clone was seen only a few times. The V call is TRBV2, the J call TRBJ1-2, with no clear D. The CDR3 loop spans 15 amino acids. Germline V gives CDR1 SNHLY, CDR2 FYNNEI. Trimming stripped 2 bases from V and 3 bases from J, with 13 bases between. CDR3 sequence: CASSELSALHYGYTF. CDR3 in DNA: TGTGCCAGCAGTGAATTGTCAGCTCTCCACTATGGCTACACCTTC.

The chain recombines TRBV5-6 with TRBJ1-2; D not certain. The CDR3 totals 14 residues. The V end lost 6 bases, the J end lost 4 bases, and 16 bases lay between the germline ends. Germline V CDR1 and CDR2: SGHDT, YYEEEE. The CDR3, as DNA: TGTGCCAGCAATCCTTTTATGAACCTCTATGGCTACACCTTC. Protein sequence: CASNPFMNLYGYTF.

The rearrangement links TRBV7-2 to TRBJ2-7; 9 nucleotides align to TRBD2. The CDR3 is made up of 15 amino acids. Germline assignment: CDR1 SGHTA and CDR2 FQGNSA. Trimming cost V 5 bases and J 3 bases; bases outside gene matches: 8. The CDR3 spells CASSPGRGGGYEQYF. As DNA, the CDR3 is TGTGCCAGCAGCCCAGGGCGGGGGGGCGGCTACGAGCAGTACTTC.